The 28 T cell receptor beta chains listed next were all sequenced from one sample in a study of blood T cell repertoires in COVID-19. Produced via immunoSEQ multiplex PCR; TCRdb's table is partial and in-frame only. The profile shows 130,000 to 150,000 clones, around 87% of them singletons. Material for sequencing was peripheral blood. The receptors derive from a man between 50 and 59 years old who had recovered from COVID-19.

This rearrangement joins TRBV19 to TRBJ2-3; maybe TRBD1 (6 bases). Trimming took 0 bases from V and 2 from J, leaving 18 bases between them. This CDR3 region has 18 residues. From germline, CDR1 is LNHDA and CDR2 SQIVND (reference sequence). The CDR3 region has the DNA TGTGCCAGTAGTATAGACTCAACAGGGCTTCCATTCACAGATACGCAGTATTTT. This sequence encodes CASSIDSTGLPFTDTQYF.

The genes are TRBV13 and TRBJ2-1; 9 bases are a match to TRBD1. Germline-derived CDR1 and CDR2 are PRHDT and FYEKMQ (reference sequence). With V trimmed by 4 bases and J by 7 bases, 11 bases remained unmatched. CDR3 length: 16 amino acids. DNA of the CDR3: TGTGCCAGCAGCTCCACCGGGACAGGGTTTGTGAATGAGCAGTTCTTC. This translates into CASSSTGTGFVNEQFF. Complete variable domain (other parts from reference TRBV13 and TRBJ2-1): AAGVIQSPRHLIKEKRETATLKCYPIPRHDTVYWYQQGPGQDPQFLISFYEKMQSDKGSIPDRFSAQQFSDYHSELNMSSLELGDSALYFCASSSTGTGFVNEQFFGPGTRLTVL.

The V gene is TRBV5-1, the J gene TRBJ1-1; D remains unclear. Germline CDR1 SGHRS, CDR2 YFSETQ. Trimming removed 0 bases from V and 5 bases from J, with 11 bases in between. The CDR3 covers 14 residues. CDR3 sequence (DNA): TGCGCCAGCAGCTTGGATCAGGTTGGGACTGAAGCTTTCTTT. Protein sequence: CASSLDQVGTEAFF.

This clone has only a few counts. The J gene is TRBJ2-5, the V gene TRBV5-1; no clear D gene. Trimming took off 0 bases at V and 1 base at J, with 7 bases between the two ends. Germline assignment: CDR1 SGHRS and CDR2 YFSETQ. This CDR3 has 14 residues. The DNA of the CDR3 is TGCGCCAGCAGCTTGGGGCAGGCCCAAGAGACCCAGTACTTC. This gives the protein CASSLGQAQETQYF.

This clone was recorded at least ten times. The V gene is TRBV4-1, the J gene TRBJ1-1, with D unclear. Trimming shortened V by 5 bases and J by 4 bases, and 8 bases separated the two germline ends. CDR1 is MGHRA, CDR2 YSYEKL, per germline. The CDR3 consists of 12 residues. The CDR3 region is CASSWSATEAFF. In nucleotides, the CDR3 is TGCGCCAGCAGCTGGAGTGCCACTGAAGCTTTCTTT.

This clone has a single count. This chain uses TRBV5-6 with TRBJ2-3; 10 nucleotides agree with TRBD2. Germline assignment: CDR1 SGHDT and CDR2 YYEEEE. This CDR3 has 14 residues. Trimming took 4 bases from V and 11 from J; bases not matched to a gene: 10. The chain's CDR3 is CASSPSGGEFGQYF. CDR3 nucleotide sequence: TGTGCCAGCAGCCCAAGCGGGGGGGAATTCGGGCAGTATTTT. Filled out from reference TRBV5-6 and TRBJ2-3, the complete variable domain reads DAGVTQSPTHLIKTRGQQVTLRCSPKSGHDTVSWYQQALGQGPQFIFQYYEEEERQRGNFPDRFSGHQFPNYSSELNVNALLLGDSALYLCASSPSGGEFGQYFGPGTRLTVL.

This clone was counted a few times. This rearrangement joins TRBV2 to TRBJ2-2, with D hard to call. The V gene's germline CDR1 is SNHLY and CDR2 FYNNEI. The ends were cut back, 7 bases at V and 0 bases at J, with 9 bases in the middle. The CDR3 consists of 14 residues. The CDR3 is CASKPPANTGELFF. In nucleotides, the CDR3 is TGTGCCAGCAAACCACCAGCGAACACCGGGGAGCTGTTTTTT.

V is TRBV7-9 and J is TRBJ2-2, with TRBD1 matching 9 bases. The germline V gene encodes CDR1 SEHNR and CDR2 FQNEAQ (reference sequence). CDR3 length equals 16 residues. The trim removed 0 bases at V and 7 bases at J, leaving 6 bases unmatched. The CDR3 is CASSLAGTGFVGELFF. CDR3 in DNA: TGTGCCAGCAGCTTAGCAGGGACAGGGTTCGTCGGGGAGCTGTTTTTT.

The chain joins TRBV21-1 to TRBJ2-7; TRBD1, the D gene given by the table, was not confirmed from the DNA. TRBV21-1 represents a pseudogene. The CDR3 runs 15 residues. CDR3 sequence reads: CASSPWTGKSYEQYF. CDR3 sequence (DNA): TGTGCCAGCAGCCCTTGGACAGGAAAATCCTACGAGCAGTACTTC.

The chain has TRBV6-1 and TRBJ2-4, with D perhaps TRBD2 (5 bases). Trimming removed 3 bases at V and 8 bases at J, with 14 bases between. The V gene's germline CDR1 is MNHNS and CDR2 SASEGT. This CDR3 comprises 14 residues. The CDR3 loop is CASSDDSARDIQYF. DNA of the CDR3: TGTGCCAGCAGTGATGACTCAGCGAGGGACATTCAGTACTTC.

CDR3 nucleotides: TGCGCCAGCAGCTTGGAGGCGGGGTGGGACACTGAAGCTTTCTTT. It translates to CASSLEAGWDTEAFF. V usage is TRBV5-1 and J usage is TRBJ1-1; D gene unclear. The V gene's germline CDR1 is SGHRS and CDR2 YFSETQ. The length of the CDR3 is 15 residues. Trimming shortened V by 0 bases and J by 3 bases, and 12 bases separated the two germline ends.

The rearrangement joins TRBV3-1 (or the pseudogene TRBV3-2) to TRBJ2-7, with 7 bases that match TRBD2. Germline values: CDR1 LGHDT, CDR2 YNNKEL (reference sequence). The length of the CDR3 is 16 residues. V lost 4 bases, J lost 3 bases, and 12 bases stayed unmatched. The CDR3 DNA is TGTGCCAGCAGCCCCATGGCGGGGGTTAATCTCTACGAGCAGTACTTC. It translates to CASSPMAGVNLYEQYF.

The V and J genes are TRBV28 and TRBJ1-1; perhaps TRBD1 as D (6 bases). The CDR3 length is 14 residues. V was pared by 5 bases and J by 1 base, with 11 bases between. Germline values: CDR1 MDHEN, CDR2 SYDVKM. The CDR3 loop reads CASSLLGQNTEAFF. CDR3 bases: TGTGCCAGCAGTCTCCTGGGACAGAACACTGAAGCTTTCTTT.

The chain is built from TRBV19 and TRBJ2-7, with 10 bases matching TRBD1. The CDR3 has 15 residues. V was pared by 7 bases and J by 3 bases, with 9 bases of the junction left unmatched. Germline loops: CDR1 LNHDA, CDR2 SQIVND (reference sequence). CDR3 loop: CASTPEGQGFYEQYF. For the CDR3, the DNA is TGTGCCAGTACACCAGAGGGACAGGGGTTCTACGAGCAGTACTTC.

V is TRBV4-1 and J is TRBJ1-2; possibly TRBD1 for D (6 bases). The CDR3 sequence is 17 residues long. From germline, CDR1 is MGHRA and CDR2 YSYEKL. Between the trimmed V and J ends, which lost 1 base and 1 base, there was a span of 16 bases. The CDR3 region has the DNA TGCGCCAGCAGCCAAGGCCGGACAGCAAACATTAACTATGGCTACACCTTC. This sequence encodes CASSQGRTANINYGYTF.

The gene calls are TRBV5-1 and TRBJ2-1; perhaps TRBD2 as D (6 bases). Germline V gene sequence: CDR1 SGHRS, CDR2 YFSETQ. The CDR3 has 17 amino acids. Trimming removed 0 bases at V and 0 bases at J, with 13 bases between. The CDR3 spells CASSLVSGTGSYNEQFF. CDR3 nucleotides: TGCGCCAGCAGCTTGGTCTCAGGGACTGGCTCCTACAATGAGCAGTTCTTC. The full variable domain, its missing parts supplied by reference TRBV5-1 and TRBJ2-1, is KAGVTQTPRYLIKTRGQQVTLSCSPISGHRSVSWYQQTPGQGLQFLFEYFSETQRNKGNFPGRFSGRQFSNSRSEMNVSTLELGDSALYLCASSLVSGTGSYNEQFFGPGTRLTVL.

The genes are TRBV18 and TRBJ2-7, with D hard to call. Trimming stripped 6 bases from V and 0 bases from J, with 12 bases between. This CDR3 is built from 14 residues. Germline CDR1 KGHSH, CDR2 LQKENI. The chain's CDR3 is CASSSVGNSYEQYF. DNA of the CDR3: TGTGCCAGCTCTAGTGTGGGCAACTCCTACGAGCAGTACTTC.

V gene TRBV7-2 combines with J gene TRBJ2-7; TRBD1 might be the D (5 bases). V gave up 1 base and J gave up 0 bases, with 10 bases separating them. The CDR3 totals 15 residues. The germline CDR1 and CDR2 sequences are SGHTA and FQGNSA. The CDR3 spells CASSLETASSYEQYF. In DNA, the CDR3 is TGTGCCAGCAGCTTAGAGACAGCTAGCTCCTACGAGCAGTACTTC.

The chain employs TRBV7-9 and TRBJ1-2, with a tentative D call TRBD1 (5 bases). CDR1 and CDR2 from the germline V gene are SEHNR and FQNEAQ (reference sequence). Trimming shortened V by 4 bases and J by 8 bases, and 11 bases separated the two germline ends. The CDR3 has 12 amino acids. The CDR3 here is CASSSSGNGYTF. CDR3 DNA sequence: TGTGCCAGCAGCTCCTCAGGGAACGGCTACACCTTC.

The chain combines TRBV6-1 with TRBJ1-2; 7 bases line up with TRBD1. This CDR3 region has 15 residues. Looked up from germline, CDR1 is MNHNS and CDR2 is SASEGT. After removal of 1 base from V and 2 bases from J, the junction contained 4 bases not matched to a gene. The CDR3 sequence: CASSEGSGGNYGYTF. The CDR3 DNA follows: TGTGCCAGCAGTGAAGGGTCAGGGGGAAACTATGGCTACACCTTC.

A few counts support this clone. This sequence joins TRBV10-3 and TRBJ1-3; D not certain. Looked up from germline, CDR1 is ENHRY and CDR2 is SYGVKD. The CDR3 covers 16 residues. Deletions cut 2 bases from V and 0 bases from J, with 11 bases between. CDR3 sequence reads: CAISERERSSGNTIYF. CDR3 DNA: TGTGCCATCAGTGAGAGGGAGCGTAGCTCTGGAAACACCATATATTTT.

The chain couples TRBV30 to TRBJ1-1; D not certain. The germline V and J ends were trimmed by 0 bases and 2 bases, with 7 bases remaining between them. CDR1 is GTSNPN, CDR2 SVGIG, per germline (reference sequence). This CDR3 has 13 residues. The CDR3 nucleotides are TGTGCCTGGAGTGTACAGCCAAACACTGAAGCTTTCTTT. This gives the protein CAWSVQPNTEAFF.

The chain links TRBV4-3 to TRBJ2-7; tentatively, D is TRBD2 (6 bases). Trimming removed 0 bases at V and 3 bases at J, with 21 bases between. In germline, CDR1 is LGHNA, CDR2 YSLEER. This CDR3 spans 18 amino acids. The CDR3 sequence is CASSQEASDAIRVYEQYF. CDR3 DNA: TGCGCCAGCAGCCAAGAGGCTAGCGACGCCATCCGGGTCTACGAGCAGTACTTC.

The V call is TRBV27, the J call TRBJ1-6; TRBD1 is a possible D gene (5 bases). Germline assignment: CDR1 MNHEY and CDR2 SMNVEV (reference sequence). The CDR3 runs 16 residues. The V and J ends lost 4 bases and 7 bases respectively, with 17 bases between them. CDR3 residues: CASSSLLSHRNSPLHF. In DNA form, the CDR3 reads TGTGCCAGCAGTTCCTTACTTAGTCACAGGAATTCACCCCTCCACTTT.

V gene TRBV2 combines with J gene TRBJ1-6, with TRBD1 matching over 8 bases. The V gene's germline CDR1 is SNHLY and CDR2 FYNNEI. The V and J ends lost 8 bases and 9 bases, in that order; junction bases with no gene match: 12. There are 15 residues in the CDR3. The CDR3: CASGLGQGMTSPLHF. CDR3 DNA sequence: TGTGCCAGCGGACTTGGACAGGGAATGACTTCACCCCTCCACTTT. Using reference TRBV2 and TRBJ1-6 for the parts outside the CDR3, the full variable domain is EPEVTQTPSHQVTQMGQEVILRCVPISNHLYFYWYRQILGQKVEFLVSFYNNEISEKSEIFDDQFSVERPDGSNFTLKIRSTKLEDSAMYFCASGLGQGMTSPLHFGNGTRLTVT.

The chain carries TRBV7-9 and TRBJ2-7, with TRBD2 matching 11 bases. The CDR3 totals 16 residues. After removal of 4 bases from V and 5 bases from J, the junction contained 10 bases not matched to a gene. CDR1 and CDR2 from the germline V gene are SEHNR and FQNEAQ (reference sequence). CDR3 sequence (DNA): TGTGCCAGCAGCTGGACCCCTAGCGGGGGGTACCACGAGCAGTACTTC. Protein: CASSWTPSGGYHEQYF.

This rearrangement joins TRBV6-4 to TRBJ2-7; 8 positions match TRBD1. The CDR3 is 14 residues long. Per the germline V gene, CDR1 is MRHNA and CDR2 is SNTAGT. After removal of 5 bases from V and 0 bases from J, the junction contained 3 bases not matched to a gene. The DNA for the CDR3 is TGTGCCAGCAGTCCCGGGACAGGCTCCTACGAGCAGTACTTC. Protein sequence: CASSPGTGSYEQYF.

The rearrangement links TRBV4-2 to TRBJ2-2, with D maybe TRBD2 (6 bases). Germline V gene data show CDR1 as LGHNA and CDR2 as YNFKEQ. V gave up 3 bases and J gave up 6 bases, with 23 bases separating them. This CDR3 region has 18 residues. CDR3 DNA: TGTGCCAGCAGCCACGAAATGGGACTCTTTTTTTCCTCCGGGGAGCTGTTTTTT. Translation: CASSHEMGLFFSSGELFF.